The entry that follows covers one T cell receptor beta chain sequence. The CDR3 is made up of 12 amino acids. V was trimmed by 11 bases and J by 0 bases, leaving 10 bases between them. Germline lookup yields CDR1 SEHNR and CDR2 FQNEAQ (reference sequence). The sample originates from a study of T cell changes during pregnancy in multiple sclerosis. The repertoire was sequenced with immunoSEQ multiplex PCR; TCRdb's copy has only in-frame clones and lacks some. Here the sample spans 75,000 to 100,000 clones, 75% to 95% being singletons. The chain carries TRBV7-9 and TRBJ1-1; D unclear. The TCR comes from a female donor in good health, enrolled as a control in a pregnancy study. The material sequenced was peripheral blood, taken in the second trimester of pregnancy. CDR3 bases: TGTGCCGAGGTGGGTTTGAACACTGAAGCTTTCTTT. Protein sequence: CAEVGLNTEAFF.